This entry concerns a single T cell receptor beta chain. The antigen is undetermined. Preparation of the TCRbeta library used unique molecular identifiers. TCRdb recomputed calls from the PCR reads with MiXCR, one row per CDR3 protein. There are over 150,000 distinct CDR3 sequences in the sample; roughly 6.6% occur only once, and around 5% lies in the top ten. The sample belongs to a study of T-cell reconstitution after alpha-beta-depleted transplantation in children. General study results and limits: T cells produced anew were the main source of T-cell counts and diversity one year after transplant. At day 60, the high TCRbeta diversity found in some patients originated from recipient T cells and thymic progenitors that had survived. At around two months after transplant, the alpha-beta T cells were reportedly derived from several hundred expanded clones that came from non-depleted graft cells.

Germline V gene data show CDR1 as MDHEN and CDR2 as SYDVKM. V was cut by 6 bases and J by 4 bases, with 16 bases left in between. CDR3 length: 14 residues. This sample comprised PBMCs, obtained before TCRalphabeta/CD19-depleted stem cell transplant. The sequence was collected from a boy aged 2 to 10 with acute lymphoblastic leukemia, due to receive a stem cell transplant. The V gene is TRBV28, the J gene TRBJ2-7, with D possibly being TRBD1 (7 bases). In DNA, the CDR3 is TGTGCCAGCAGCGGGACAGTCGGACTATACGAGCAGTACTTC. This gives the protein CASSGTVGLYEQYF.